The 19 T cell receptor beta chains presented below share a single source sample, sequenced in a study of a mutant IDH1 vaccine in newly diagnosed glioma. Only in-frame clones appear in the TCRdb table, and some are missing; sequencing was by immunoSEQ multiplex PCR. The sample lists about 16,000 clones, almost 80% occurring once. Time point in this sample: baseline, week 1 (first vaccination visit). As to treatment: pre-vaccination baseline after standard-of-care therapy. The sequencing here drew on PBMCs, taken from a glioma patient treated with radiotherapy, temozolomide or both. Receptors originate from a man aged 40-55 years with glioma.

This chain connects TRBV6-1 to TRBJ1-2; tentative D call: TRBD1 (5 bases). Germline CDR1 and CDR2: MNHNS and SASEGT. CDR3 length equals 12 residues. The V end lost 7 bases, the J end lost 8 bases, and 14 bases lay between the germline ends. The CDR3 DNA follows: TGTGCCAGCACCCTGGGACCTCTGGGCTACACCTTC. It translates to CASTLGPLGYTF.

The chain's CDR3 is CASSRGERRGNEQFF. The CDR3 DNA reads as TGCGCCAGCAGCCGCGGGGAGCGGAGAGGGAATGAGCAGTTCTTC. The rearrangement uses TRBV4-1 and TRBJ2-1, with D maybe TRBD2 (6 bases). The V and J ends lost 4 bases and 7 bases respectively, with 17 bases between them. In germline, CDR1 is MGHRA, CDR2 YSYEKL. The CDR3 runs 15 residues.

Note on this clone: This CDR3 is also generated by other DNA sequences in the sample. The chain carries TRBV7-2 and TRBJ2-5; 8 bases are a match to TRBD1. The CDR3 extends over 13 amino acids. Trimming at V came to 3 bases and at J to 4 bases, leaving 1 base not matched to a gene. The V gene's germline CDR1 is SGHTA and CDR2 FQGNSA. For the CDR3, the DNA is TGTGCCAGCAGCTTTACAGGGGGAGAGACCCAGTACTTC. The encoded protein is CASSFTGGETQYF.

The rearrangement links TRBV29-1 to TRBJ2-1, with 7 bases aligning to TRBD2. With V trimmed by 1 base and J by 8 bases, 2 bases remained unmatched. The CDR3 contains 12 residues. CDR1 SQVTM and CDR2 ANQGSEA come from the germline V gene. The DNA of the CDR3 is TGCAGCGTTGAAGCCAGCGGGGATGAGCAGTTCTTC. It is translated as CSVEASGDEQFF.

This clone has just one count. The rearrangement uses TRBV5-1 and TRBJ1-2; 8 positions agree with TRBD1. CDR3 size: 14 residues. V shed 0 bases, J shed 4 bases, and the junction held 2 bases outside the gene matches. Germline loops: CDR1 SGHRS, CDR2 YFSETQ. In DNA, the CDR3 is TGCGCCAGCAGCTTGGCGGGACAGGCCTATGGCTACACCTTC. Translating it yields CASSLAGQAYGYTF. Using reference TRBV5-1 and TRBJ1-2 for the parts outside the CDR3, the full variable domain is KAGVTQTPRYLIKTRGQQVTLSCSPISGHRSVSWYQQTPGQGLQFLFEYFSETQRNKGNFPGRFSGRQFSNSRSEMNVSTLELGDSALYLCASSLAGQAYGYTFGSGTRLTVV.

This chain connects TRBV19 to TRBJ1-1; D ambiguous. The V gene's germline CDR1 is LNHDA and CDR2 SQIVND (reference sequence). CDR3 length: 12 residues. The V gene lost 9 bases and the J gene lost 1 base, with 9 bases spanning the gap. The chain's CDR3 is CASSGANTEAFF. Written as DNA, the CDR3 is TGTGCCAGCAGCGGAGCGAACACTGAAGCTTTCTTT.

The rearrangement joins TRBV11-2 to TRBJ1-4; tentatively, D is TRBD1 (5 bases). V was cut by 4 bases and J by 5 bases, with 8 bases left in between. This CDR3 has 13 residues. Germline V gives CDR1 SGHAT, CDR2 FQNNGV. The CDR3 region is CASSYRQNEKLFF. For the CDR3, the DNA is TGTGCCAGCAGCTACAGACAGAATGAAAAACTGTTTTTT.

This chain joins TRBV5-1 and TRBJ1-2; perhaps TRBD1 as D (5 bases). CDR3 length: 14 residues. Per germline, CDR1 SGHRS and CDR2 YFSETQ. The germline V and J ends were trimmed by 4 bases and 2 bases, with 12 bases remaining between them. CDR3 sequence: CASSGGPMNYGYTF. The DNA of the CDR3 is TGCGCCAGCAGCGGGGGACCGATGAACTATGGCTACACCTTC.

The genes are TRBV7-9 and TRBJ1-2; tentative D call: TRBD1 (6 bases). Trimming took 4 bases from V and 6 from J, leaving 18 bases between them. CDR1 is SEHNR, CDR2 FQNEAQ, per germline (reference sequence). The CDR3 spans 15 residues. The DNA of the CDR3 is TGTGCCAGCAGCTCCTCGGGCAGGGGTTCGCATGGCTACACCTTC. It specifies CASSSSGRGSHGYTF.

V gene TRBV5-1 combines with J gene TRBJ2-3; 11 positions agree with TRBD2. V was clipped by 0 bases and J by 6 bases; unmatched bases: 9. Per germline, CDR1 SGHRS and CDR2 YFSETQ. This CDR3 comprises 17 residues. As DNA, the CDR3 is TGCGCCAGCAGCTTGGGAGTAGCGGGAGGGTACTCCGATACGCAGTATTTT. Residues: CASSLGVAGGYSDTQYF.

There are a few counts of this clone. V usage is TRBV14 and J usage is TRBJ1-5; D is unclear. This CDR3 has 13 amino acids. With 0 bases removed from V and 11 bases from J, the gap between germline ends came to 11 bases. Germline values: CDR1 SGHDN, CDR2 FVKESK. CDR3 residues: CASSQDLWGTQHF. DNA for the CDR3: TGTGCCAGCAGCCAAGATCTATGGGGTACCCAGCATTTT. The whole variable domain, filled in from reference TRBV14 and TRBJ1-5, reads EAGVTQFPSHSVIEKGQTVTLRCDPISGHDNLYWYRRVMGKEIKFLLHFVKESKQDESGMPNNRFLAERTGGTYSTLKVQPAELEDSGVYFCASSQDLWGTQHFGDGTRLSIL.

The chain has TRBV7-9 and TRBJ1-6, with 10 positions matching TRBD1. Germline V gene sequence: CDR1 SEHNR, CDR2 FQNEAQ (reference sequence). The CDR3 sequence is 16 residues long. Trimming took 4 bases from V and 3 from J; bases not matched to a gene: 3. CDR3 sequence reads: CASSSGQGFYNSPLHF. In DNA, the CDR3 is TGTGCCAGCAGCTCGGGACAGGGGTTCTATAATTCACCCCTCCACTTT.

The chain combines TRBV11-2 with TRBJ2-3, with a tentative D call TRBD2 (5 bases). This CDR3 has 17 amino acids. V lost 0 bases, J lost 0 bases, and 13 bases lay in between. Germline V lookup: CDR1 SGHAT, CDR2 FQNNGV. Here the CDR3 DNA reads TGTGCCAGCAGCTTAGATCCGGCGGGCCGAAGCACAGATACGCAGTATTTT. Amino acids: CASSLDPAGRSTDTQYF.

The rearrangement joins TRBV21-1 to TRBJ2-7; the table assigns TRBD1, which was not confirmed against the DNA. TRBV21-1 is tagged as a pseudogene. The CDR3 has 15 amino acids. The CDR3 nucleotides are TGTGCCAGCAGACGAACAGGGGCGAGATCCTACGAGCAGTACGTC. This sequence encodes CASRRTGARSYEQYV.

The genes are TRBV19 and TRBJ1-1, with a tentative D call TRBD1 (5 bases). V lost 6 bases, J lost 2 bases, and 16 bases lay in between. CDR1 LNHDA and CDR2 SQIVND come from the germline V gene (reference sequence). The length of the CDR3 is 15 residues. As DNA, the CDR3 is TGTGCCAGTAGGACCGGGACGGTGGAAAACACTGAAGCTTTCTTT. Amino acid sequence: CASRTGTVENTEAFF.

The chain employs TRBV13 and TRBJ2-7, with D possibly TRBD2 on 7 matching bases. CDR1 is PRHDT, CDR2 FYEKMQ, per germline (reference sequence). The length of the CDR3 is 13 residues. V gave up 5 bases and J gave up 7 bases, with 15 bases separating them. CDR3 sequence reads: CASSQGRVGEQYF. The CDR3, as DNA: TGTGCCAGCAGCCAGGGGAGGGTGGGGGAGCAGTACTTC.

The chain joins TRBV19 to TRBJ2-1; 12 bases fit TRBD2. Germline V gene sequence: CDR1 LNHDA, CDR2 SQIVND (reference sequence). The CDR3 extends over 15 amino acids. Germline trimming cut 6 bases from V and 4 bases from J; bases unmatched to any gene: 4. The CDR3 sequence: CASSKGLAGYNEQFF. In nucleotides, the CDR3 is TGTGCCAGTAGCAAGGGACTAGCGGGTTACAATGAGCAGTTCTTC.

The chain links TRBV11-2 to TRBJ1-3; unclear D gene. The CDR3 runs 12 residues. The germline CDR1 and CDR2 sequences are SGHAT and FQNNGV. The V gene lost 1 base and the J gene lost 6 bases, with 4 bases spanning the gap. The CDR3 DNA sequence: TGTGCCAGCAGCTTAGTGGTAAACACCATATATTTT. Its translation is CASSLVVNTIYF. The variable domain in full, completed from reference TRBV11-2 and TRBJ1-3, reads EAGVAQSPRYKIIEKRQSVAFWCNPISGHATLYWYQQILGQGPKLLIQFQNNGVVDDSQLPKDRFSAERLKGVDSTLKIQPAKLEDSAVYLCASSLVVNTIYFGEGSWLTVV.

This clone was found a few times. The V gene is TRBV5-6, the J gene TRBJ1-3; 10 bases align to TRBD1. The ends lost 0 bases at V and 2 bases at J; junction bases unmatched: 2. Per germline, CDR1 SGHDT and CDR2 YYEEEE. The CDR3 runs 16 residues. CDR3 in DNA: TGTGCCAGCAGCTTGGCCGGGACAGGGGCTGGAAACACCATATATTTT. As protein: CASSLAGTGAGNTIYF.